This is a list of T cell receptor beta chains from one sample in a study of T cells after yellow fever vaccination. Via MiXCR, TCRdb re-called the 5' RACE reads, giving one row per CDR3 protein. The sample holds about 630,000 distinct CDR3 sequences, roughly an eighth seen once. This material consisted of PBMCs, taken on the day of the yellow fever booster vaccination. Receptors originate from a man aged 25-40 years who received the YFV17D yellow fever vaccine. CDR3s include the opening cysteine and the closing phenylalanine or tryptophan. A D gene is named only where the DNA matches it firmly. The size field is filled for only some rows; it gives once, few, many or a size class.

many	TRBJ2-1	TRBV6-6	.	CASSYTGDEQFF	TGTGCCAGCAGTTACACGGGGGATGAGCAGTTCTTC
many	TRBJ2-1	TRBV12-3/TRBV12-4	TRBD1	CASSRGQGPYNEQFF	TGTGCCAGCAGTCGTGGACAGGGCCCCTACAATGAGCAGTTCTTC
many	TRBJ1-5	TRBV20-1	.	CSARALSRAGTHSNQPQHF	TGCAGTGCTAGAGCTCTGTCTCGGGCAGGGACCCATAGCAATCAGCCCCAGCATTTT
.	TRBJ2-7	TRBV25-1	TRBD2	CASSAPGTSLYEQYF	TGTGCCAGCAGTGCACCCGGGACTAGCTTATACGAGCAGTACTTC
few	TRBJ2-2	TRBV5-1	.	CASSSGTPGTGELFF	TGCGCCAGCAGCTCCGGGACACCAGGAACCGGGGAGCTGTTTTTT
few	TRBJ2-3	TRBV5-1	TRBD2	CASSFNFGGDTQYF	TGCGCCAGCAGCTTTAACTTCGGGGGGGATACGCAGTATTTT
.	TRBJ2-5	TRBV7-2	TRBD2	CASSYTPGLAGITQYF	TGTGCCAGCAGCTATACTCCGGGACTAGCGGGCATAACCCAGTACTTC
.	TRBJ2-2	TRBV9	.	CASSVGVQTNTGELFF	TGTGCCAGCAGCGTAGGTGTACAGACGAACACCGGGGAGCTGTTTTTT
.	TRBJ1-4	TRBV7-9	.	CASSPVRSTNEKLFF	TGTGCCAGCAGCCCCGTTCGATCAACTAATGAAAAACTGTTTTTT
.	TRBJ2-3	TRBV7-6	TRBD2	CASSSGGLAGQLGTDTQYF	TGTGCCAGCAGCTCAGGGGGACTAGCGGGACAGTTAGGCACAGATACGCAGTATTTT
few	TRBJ1-2	TRBV6-5	.	CASRYASLANYGYTF	TGTGCCAGCAGATACGCATCCCTAGCTAACTATGGCTACACCTTC
.	TRBJ2-1	TRBV6-2/TRBV6-3	TRBD2	CASSYGEREGQFF	TGTGCCAGCAGTTACGGGGAGCGGGAGGGGCAGTTCTTC
.	TRBJ2-3	TRBV19	.	CASSVGQGSADTQYF	TGTGCCAGTAGCGTCGGGCAGGGATCGGCAGATACGCAGTATTTT
.	TRBJ2-2	TRBV29-1	.	CSVEAFAGELFF	TGCAGCGTTGAAGCTTTTGCCGGGGAGCTGTTTTTT
many	TRBJ2-5	TRBV5-5	TRBD2	CASSSGTSGRRGKGETQYF	TGTGCCAGCAGCTCTGGGACTAGCGGGAGAAGGGGGAAAGGGGAGACCCAGTACTTC